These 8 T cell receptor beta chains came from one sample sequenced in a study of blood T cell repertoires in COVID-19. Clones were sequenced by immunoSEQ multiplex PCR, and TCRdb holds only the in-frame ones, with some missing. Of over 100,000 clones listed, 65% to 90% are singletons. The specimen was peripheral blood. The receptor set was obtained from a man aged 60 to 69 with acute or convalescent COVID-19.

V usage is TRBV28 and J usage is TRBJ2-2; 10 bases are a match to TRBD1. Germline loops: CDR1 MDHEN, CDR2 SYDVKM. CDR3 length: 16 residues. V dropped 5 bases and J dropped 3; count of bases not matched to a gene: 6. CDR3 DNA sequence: TGTGCCAGCAGTCCTTGGGGGACAGGGGACACCGGGGAGCTGTTTTTT. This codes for CASSPWGTGDTGELFF.

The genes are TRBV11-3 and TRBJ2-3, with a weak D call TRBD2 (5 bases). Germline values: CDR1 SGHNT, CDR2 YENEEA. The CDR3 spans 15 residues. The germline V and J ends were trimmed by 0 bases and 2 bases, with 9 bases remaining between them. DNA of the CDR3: TGTGCCAGCAGCTTAGACGGGATACACACAGATACGCAGTATTTT. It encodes CASSLDGIHTDTQYF.

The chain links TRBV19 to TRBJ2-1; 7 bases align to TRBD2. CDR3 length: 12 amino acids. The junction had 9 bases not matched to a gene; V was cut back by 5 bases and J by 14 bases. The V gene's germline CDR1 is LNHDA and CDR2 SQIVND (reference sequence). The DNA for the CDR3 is TGTGCCAGTAGTGCCAGGGACTACCGGGAGTTCTTC. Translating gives CASSARDYREFF.

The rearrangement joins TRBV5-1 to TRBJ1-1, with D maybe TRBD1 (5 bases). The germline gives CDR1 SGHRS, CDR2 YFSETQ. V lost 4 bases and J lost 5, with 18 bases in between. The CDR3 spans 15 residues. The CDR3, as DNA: TGCGCCAGCAGCGTCCGGGGGGATAGTTGGACTGAAGCTTTCTTT. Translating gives CASSVRGDSWTEAFF.

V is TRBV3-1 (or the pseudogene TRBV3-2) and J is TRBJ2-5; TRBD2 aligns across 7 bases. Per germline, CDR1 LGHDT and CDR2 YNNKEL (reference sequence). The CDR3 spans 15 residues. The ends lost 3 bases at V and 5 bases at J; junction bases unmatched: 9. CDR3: CASSHRLAPGETQYF. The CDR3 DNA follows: TGTGCCAGCAGCCACAGACTAGCCCCGGGGGAGACCCAGTACTTC.

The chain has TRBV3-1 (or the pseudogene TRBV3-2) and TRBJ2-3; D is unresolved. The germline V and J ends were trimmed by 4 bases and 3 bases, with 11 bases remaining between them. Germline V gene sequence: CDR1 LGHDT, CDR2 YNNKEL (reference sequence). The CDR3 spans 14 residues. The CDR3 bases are TGTGCCAGCAGCCTGAAACTCAAGACAGATACGCAGTATTTT. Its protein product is CASSLKLKTDTQYF.

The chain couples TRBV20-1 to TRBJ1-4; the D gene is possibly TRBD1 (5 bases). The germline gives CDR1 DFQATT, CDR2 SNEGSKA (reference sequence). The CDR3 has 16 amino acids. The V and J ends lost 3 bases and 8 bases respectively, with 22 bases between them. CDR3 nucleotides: TGCAGTGCTAGTTCAGGGATCCCAAACCTTCGGGAAAAACTGTTTTTT. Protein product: CSASSGIPNLREKLFF.

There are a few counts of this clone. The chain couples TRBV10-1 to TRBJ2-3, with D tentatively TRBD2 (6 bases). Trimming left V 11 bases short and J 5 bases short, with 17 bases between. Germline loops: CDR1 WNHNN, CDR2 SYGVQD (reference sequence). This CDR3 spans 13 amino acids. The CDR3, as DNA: TGCGCCGCCAGTCGGGGGAGGATAGATACGCAGTATTTT. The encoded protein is CAASRGRIDTQYF.